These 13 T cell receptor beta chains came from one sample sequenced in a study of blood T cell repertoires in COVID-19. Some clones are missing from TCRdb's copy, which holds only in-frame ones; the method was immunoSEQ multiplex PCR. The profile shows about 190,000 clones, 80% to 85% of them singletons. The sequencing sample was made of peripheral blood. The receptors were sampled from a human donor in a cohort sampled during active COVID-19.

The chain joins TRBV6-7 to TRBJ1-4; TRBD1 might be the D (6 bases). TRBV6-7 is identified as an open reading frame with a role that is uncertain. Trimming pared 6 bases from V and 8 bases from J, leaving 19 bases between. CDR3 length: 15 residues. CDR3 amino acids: CASSHDRFIEEKLFF. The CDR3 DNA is TGTGCCAGCAGCCACGACAGGTTTATTGAAGAAAAACTGTTTTTT.

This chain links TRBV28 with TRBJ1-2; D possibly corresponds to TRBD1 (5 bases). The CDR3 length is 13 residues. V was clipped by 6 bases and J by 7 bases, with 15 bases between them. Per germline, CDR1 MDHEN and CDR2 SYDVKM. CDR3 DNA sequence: TGTGCCAGCAGAATGGGAGGGACGTCTGGCTACACCTTC. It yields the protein CASRMGGTSGYTF.

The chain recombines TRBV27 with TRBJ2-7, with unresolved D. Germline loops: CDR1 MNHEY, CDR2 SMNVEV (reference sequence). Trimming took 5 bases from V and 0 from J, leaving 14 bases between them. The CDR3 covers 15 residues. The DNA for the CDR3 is TGTGCCAGCAGTCCCTCCTCACAGAGCTCCTACGAGCAGTACTTC. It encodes CASSPSSQSSYEQYF.

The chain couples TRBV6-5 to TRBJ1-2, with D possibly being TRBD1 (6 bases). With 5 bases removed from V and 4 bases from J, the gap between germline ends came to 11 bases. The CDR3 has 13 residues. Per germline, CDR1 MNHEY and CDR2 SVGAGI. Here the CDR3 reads CASSRQVGYGYTF. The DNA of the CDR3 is TGTGCCAGCAGTCGACAGGTGGGCTATGGCTACACCTTC.

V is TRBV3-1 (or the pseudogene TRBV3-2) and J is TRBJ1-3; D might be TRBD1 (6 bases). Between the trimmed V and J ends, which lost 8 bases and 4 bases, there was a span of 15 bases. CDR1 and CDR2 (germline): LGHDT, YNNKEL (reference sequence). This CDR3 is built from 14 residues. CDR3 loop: CASRGGAGGNTIYF. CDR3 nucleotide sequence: TGTGCCAGCCGCGGGGGGGCTGGAGGAAACACCATATATTTT.

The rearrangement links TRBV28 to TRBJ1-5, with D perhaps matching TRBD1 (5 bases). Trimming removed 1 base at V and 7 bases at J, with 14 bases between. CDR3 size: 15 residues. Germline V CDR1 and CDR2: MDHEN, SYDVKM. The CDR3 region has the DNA TGTGCCAGCAGTTTATCGCTCGGGGGTAACCAGCCCCAGCATTTT. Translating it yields CASSLSLGGNQPQHF. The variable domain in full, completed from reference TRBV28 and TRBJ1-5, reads DVKVTQSSRYLVKRTGEKVFLECVQDMDHENMFWYRQDPGLGLRLIYFSYDVKMKEKGDIPEGYSVSREKKERFSLILESASTNQTSMYLCASSLSLGGNQPQHFGDGTRLSIL.

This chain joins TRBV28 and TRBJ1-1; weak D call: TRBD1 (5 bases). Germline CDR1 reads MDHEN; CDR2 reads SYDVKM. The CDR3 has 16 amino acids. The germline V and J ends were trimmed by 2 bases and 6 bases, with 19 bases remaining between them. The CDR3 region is CASSLKGWGVGAEAFF. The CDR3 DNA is TGTGCCAGCAGTTTAAAGGGCTGGGGGGTCGGCGCTGAAGCTTTCTTT.

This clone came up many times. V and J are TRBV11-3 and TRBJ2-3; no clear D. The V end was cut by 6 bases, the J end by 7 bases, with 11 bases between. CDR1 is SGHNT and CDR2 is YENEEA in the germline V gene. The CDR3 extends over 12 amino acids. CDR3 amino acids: CASSLGDHTQYF. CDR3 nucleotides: TGTGCCAGCAGTCTGGGCGATCATACGCAGTATTTT.

The CDR3 protein is CASSLGVGGTGSYNEQFF. Written as DNA, the CDR3 is TGTGCCAGCAGCTTAGGGGTTGGTGGGACAGGATCCTACAATGAGCAGTTCTTC. This sequence joins TRBV13 and TRBJ2-1; TRBD1 matches 8 bases. CDR1 and CDR2 (germline): PRHDT, FYEKMQ (reference sequence). CDR3 length equals 18 residues. With V trimmed by 0 bases and J by 1 base, 8 bases remained unmatched.

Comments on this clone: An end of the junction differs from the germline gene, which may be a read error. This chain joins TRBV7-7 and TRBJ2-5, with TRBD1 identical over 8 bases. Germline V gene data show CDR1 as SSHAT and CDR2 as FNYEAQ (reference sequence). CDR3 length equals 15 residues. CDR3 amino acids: CASSSDRANTGTQYF. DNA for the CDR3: TGTGCTAGCAGCTCGGACAGGGCAAACACCGGGACCCAGTACTTC. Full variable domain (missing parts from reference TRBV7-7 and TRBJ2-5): GAGVSQSPRYKVTKRGQDVTLRCDPISSHATLYWYQQALGQGPEFLTYFNYEAQPDKSGLPSDRFSAERPEGSISTLTIQRTEQRDSAMYRCASSSDRANTGTQYFGPGTRLLVL.

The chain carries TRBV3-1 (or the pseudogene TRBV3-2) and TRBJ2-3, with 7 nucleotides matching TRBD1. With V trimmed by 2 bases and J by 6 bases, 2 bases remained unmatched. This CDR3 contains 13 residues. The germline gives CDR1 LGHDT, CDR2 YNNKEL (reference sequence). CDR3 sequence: CASSQTGEDTQYF. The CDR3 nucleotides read TGTGCCAGCAGCCAAACAGGGGAGGATACGCAGTATTTT.

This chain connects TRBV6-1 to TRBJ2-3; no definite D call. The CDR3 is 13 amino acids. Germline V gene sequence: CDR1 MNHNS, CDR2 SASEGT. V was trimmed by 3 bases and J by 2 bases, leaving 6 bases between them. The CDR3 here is CASSDLLTDTQYF. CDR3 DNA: TGTGCCAGCAGTGACCTCCTCACAGATACGCAGTATTTT.

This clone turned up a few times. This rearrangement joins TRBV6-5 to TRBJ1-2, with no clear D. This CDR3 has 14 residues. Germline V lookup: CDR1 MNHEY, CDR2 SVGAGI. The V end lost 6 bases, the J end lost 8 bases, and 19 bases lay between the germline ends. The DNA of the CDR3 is TGTGCCAGCAGGGAGGACGGAGCTATCCGGGGCTACACCTTC. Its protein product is CASREDGAIRGYTF.